These 24 T cell receptor beta chains share one sample of origin, sequenced in a study of T cells in Graves' hyperthyroidism and ophthalmopathy. From RNA transcripts, TCR beta CDR3 regions were amplified. TCR CDR3 regions were first amplified by RT-PCR with HTBI primers. TCRdb re-called the multiplex PCR reads with MiXCR, one entry per CDR3 protein. The data hold around 700,000 distinct CDR3 sequences, with 18% observed a single time. The sequenced material came from blood. The receptor source for this set is a woman aged 45-65 years with Graves' hyperthyroidism that later progressed to Graves' ophthalmopathy.

The chain employs TRBV29-1 and TRBJ1-4; 11 bases align to TRBD1. Germline loops: CDR1 SQVTM, CDR2 ANQGSEA. V lost 3 bases and J lost 4; bases outside the gene matches: 4. CDR3 size: 15 residues. The CDR3 sequence is CSVDSGQGVNEKLFF. Here the CDR3 DNA reads TGCAGCGTTGACTCGGGACAGGGGGTTAATGAAAAACTGTTTTTT.

In this sample, this clonotype turned up once. The chain joins TRBV19 to TRBJ2-1, with 7 bases identical to TRBD1. This CDR3 contains 13 residues. Losses at the gene ends were 4 bases for V and 7 bases for J; bases not matched to a gene: 4. Germline lookup yields CDR1 LNHDA and CDR2 SQIVND (reference sequence). CDR3: CASSNRGANEQFF. In DNA form, the CDR3 reads TGTGCCAGTAGTAACAGGGGTGCGAATGAGCAGTTCTTC. The full variable domain, its missing parts supplied by reference TRBV19 and TRBJ2-1, is DGGITQSPKYLFRKEGQNVTLSCEQNLNHDAMYWYRQDPGQGLRLIYYSQIVNDFQKGDIAEGYSVSREKKESFPLTVTSAQKNPTAFYLCASSNRGANEQFFGPGTRLTVL.

This clonotype was seen at least ten times. The J gene is TRBJ2-7, the V gene TRBV2, with D perhaps matching TRBD1 (5 bases). Germline CDR1 is SNHLY and CDR2 is FYNNEI. The CDR3 runs 14 residues. V lost 7 bases, J lost 0 bases, and 13 bases lay in between. CDR3 sequence reads: CASKEQAVSYEQYF. In DNA form, the CDR3 reads TGTGCCAGCAAAGAACAGGCGGTCTCCTACGAGCAGTACTTC.

As to this clonotype: A much larger clone lies a single base off, so this may be a read error. CDR3 sequence: CASSTGTGVYQPQHF. Written as DNA, the CDR3 is TGCGCCAGCAGCACCGGGACAGGGGTTTATCAGCCCCAGCATTTT. This chain links TRBV5-1 with TRBJ1-5; 10 bases are a match to TRBD1. Trimming cost V 4 bases and J 5 bases; bases outside gene matches: 6. Germline lookup yields CDR1 SGHRS and CDR2 YFSETQ. This CDR3 comprises 15 residues.

This clonotype was observed a handful of times. The chain recombines TRBV19 with TRBJ1-1, with 7 bases lining up with TRBD1. Germline lookup yields CDR1 LNHDA and CDR2 SQIVND (reference sequence). With 5 bases clipped from V and 3 bases from J, the junction kept 12 bases outside the gene matches. The length of the CDR3 is 16 residues. This CDR3 reads CASSYGEEGADTEAFF. DNA for the CDR3: TGTGCCAGTAGTTACGGGGAAGAGGGGGCGGACACTGAAGCTTTCTTT.

Many counts were recorded for this clonotype. The chain links TRBV30 to TRBJ1-1, with D perhaps matching TRBD1 (6 bases). Trimming stripped 4 bases from V and 6 bases from J, with 18 bases between. The CDR3 is made up of 14 amino acids. Germline loops: CDR1 GTSNPN, CDR2 SVGIG (reference sequence). The CDR3 loop is CAWTQGPSGAEAFF. The CDR3 nucleotides read TGTGCCTGGACGCAGGGGCCGTCGGGGGCTGAAGCTTTCTTT.

Comment on this clonotype: A read error may explain this, as a much larger clone is one base away. V gene TRBV3-1 combines with J gene TRBJ2-2; a possible D gene is TRBD2 (5 bases). The CDR3 length is 15 residues. The V gene's germline CDR1 is LGHDT and CDR2 YNNKEL (reference sequence). This CDR3 is CTSSSGLTNTGELFF. The CDR3 DNA sequence: TGTACCAGCAGCAGCGGACTTACGAACACCGGGGAGCTGTTTTTT.

This chain links TRBV2 with TRBJ2-2; TRBD1 might be the D (6 bases). This CDR3 spans 13 amino acids. Between the trimmed V and J ends, which lost 11 bases and 5 bases, there was a span of 15 bases. In germline, CDR1 is SNHLY, CDR2 FYNNEI. The CDR3 DNA reads TGTGCCGGGAAGACAGGAGCTACCGGGGAGCTGTTTTTT. This translates into CAGKTGATGELFF. Supplemented by reference TRBV2 and TRBJ2-2, the full variable domain reads EPEVTQTPSHQVTQMGQEVILRCVPISNHLYFYWYRQILGQKVEFLVSFYNNEISEKSEIFDDQFSVERPDGSNFTLKIRSTKLEDSAMYFCAGKTGATGELFFGEGSRLTVL.

This clonotype has ten or more counts. The chain joins TRBV18 to TRBJ1-2, with no clear D. Germline V gives CDR1 KGHSH, CDR2 LQKENI. The CDR3 length is 15 residues. V gave up 3 bases and J gave up 0 bases, with 11 bases separating them. The CDR3 nucleotides read TGTGCCAGCTCACCTGTCGCGCAGACTAACTATGGCTACACCTTC. It translates to CASSPVAQTNYGYTF. The variable domain in full, with the rest retrieved from reference TRBV18 and TRBJ1-2, is NAGVMQNPRHLVRRRGQEARLRCSPMKGHSHVYWYRQLPEEGLKFMVYLQKENIIDESGMPKERFSAEFPKEGPSILRIQQVVRGDSAAYFCASSPVAQTNYGYTFGSGTRLTVV.

This clonotype came up many times. The chain has TRBV5-1 and TRBJ1-1, with D unresolved. The CDR3 contains 14 residues. The germline V gene has CDR1 SGHRS and CDR2 YFSETQ. V dropped 3 bases and J dropped 0 bases, with 9 bases sitting between them. CDR3 in amino acids: CASSSLIVNTEAFF. The CDR3 coding sequence is TGCGCCAGCAGCTCCCTCATAGTGAACACTGAAGCTTTCTTT.

The chain recombines TRBV18 with TRBJ2-6; tentatively, D is TRBD1 (6 bases). Trimming stripped 3 bases from V and 2 bases from J, with 14 bases between. Germline CDR1 reads KGHSH; CDR2 reads LQKENI. The CDR3 is 17 amino acids. CDR3 loop: CASSPFDRQAGANVLTF. The CDR3 region has the DNA TGTGCCAGCTCACCCTTTGATAGACAGGCTGGGGCCAACGTCCTGACTTTC.

Regarding this clonotype: This may be a read error, as it is one base from a much larger clone. This chain joins TRBV10-3 and TRBJ1-2, with 9 positions matching TRBD1. This CDR3 is built from 14 residues. The junction had 7 bases not matched to a gene; V was cut back by 8 bases and J by 3 bases. Germline assignment: CDR1 ENHRY and CDR2 SYGVKD. This chain's CDR3 is CAIGAGQGDYGYTF. Here the CDR3 DNA reads TGTGCCATCGGTGCGGGACAGGGCGACTATGGCTACACCTTC.

The table lists this clonotype with a few counts. The chain is built from TRBV7-9 and TRBJ1-3; D remains unclear. CDR3 length: 16 amino acids. The germline gives CDR1 SEHNR, CDR2 FQNEAQ (reference sequence). The V end was cut by 4 bases, the J end by 9 bases, with 22 bases between. CDR3 sequence (DNA): TGTGCCAGCAGCTCTGAAGGTGGCCAGTATTACGGCACCATATATTTT. It is translated as CASSSEGGQYYGTIYF.

This clonotype was detected a few times. V usage is TRBV5-1 and J usage is TRBJ1-2; 7 positions agree with TRBD1. This CDR3 has 14 residues. In germline, CDR1 is SGHRS, CDR2 YFSETQ. V trimming: 2 bases; J trimming: 4 bases; junction bases outside the gene matches: 5. CDR3 residues: CASSLTQGTYGYTF. CDR3 DNA: TGCGCCAGCAGCTTAACACAGGGGACCTATGGCTACACCTTC.

The chain joins TRBV6-6 to TRBJ1-3, with TRBD1 matching 8 bases. The V and J ends lost 2 bases and 4 bases, in that order; junction bases with no gene match: 7. The CDR3 has 16 amino acids. Germline loops: CDR1 MNHNY, CDR2 SVGAGI (reference sequence). The CDR3 spells CASSYTTGGSGNTIYF. DNA of the CDR3: TGTGCCAGCAGTTACACCACAGGGGGTTCAGGAAACACCATATATTTT.

This CDR3 reads CASSGDFGTEAFF. CDR3 coding DNA: TGTGCCAGCAGCGGCGATTTTGGCACTGAAGCTTTCTTT. This rearrangement joins TRBV2 to TRBJ1-1; D not resolved. The CDR3 is 13 residues long. In germline, CDR1 is SNHLY, CDR2 FYNNEI. Trimming stripped 6 bases from V and 4 bases from J, with 12 bases between.

This clonotype was counted a few times. The rearrangement links TRBV7-8 to TRBJ1-5, with 7 positions matching TRBD1. There are 12 residues in the CDR3. The germline CDR1 and CDR2 sequences are SGHVS and FQNEAQ. V lost 5 bases to trimming and J lost 11 bases; unmatched junction nucleotides: 6. CDR3 protein: CASSQGEGAQHF. The CDR3 DNA is TGTGCCAGCAGCCAGGGGGAAGGAGCCCAGCATTTT. The whole variable domain, remainder taken from reference TRBV7-8 and TRBJ1-5, is GAGVSQSPRYKVAKRGQDVALRCDPISGHVSLFWYQQALGQGPEFLTYFQNEAQLDKSGLPSDRFFAERPEGSVSTLKIQRTQQEDSAVYLCASSQGEGAQHFGDGTRLSIL.

This clonotype was seen repeatedly, ten times or more. The chain carries TRBV7-3 and TRBJ1-6; TRBD1 matches 9 bases. Germline V gives CDR1 SGHTA, CDR2 FQGTGA. J was trimmed by 8 bases and V by 1 base; bases with no gene match: 0. The CDR3 contains 14 residues. The CDR3 nucleotides read TGTGCCAGCAGCTTAAACAGGGGGCATTCACCCCTCCACTTT. As protein: CASSLNRGHSPLHF.

This clonotype was counted many times. The V and J genes are TRBV12-3 or TRBV12-4 and TRBJ1-6, with D possibly matching TRBD1 (5 bases). The CDR3 has 15 amino acids. V was trimmed by 5 bases and J by 6 bases, leaving 14 bases between them. The CDR3 loop is CASSPGQGGNSPLHF. The CDR3 nucleotides read TGTGCCAGCAGTCCGGGTCAGGGTGGTAATTCACCCCTCCACTTT.

The rearrangement links TRBV3-1 to TRBJ2-3; D is possibly TRBD2 (7 bases). Deletions cut 0 bases from V and 2 bases from J, with 15 bases between. Germline assignment: CDR1 LGHDT and CDR2 YNNKEL (reference sequence). CDR3 length: 17 amino acids. CDR3 nucleotide sequence: TGTGCCAGCAGCCAAGATGAGGGGGGGACTAACACAGATACGCAGTATTTT. It specifies CASSQDEGGTNTDTQYF.

The chain employs TRBV29-1 and TRBJ2-2; weak D call: TRBD2 (6 bases). Germline V gives CDR1 SQVTM, CDR2 ANQGSEA. CDR3 size: 13 residues. V lost 3 bases and J lost 1, with 6 bases in between. CDR3: CSVEGLNTGELFF. DNA for the CDR3: TGCAGCGTTGAGGGACTGAACACCGGGGAGCTGTTTTTT.

This clonotype was counted at least ten times. Sequence at one end of the junction differs from germline and may be a read error. This sequence joins TRBV7-2 and TRBJ2-3; 10 bases map to TRBD2. Germline assignment: CDR1 SGHTA and CDR2 FQGNSA. CDR3 length equals 15 residues. As DNA, the CDR3 is TGCGCCAGCAGCTTGAGCGGGGGGGCCACAGATACGCAGTATTTT. It encodes CASSLSGGATDTQYF.

At least ten counts were recorded for this clonotype. The V call is TRBV3-1, the J call TRBJ1-1; D remains unclear. This CDR3 comprises 14 residues. The germline V gene encodes CDR1 LGHDT and CDR2 YNNKEL (reference sequence). V lost 1 base, J lost 2 bases, and 8 bases lay in between. The chain's CDR3 is CASSQGGRNTEAFF. The CDR3 nucleotides are TGTGCCAGCAGCCAAGGCGGGCGAAACACTGAAGCTTTCTTT.

The genes are TRBV30 and TRBJ2-1; D not certain. Germline CDR1 and CDR2: GTSNPN and SVGIG (reference sequence). Deletions cut 2 bases from V and 0 bases from J, with 11 bases between. The CDR3 covers 15 residues. Here the CDR3 reads CAWSTTLRSYNEQFF. CDR3 sequence (DNA): TGTGCCTGGAGTACGACCTTGCGCTCCTACAATGAGCAGTTCTTC.